Listed below are T cell receptor beta chains from one sample, sequenced in a study of blood T cell repertoires in COVID-19. The repertoire was sequenced with immunoSEQ multiplex PCR; TCRdb's copy has only in-frame clones and lacks some. Here the sample spans 100,000 or so clones, roughly 71% being singletons. Input material: peripheral blood. Receptors originate from a man older than 75 with acute or convalescent COVID-19. Both conserved end residues are part of each CDR3. The D gene is left open where the match is weak. Clone size appears in some rows only: once, few, many, or a class for an expanded clone.

DNA: TGTGCCAGTCAAATGAGGGTTGGGCAGCCCCAGCATTTT
CDR3: CASQMRVGQPQHF
D: NA
V: TRBV7-8
size: few
J: TRBJ1-5

DNA: TGTGCCAGCTCACGATACAGGGCCGAAGCTTTCTTT
CDR3: CASSRYRAEAFF
D: NA
V: TRBV18
size: NA
J: TRBJ1-1

DNA: TGTGCCATCAGAGGGGGGACAGGGAGAGGCACAGATACGCAGTATTTT
CDR3: CAIRGGTGRGTDTQYF
D: TRBD1
V: TRBV10-3
size: NA
J: TRBJ2-3

DNA: TGTGCCAGCAGCCCTCCACTCTATGGCTACACCTTC
CDR3: CASSPPLYGYTF
D: NA
V: TRBV28
size: NA
J: TRBJ1-2

DNA: TGTGCCAGCAGCTTTGGACTAGCGGGAGGTAGAACCGGGGAGCTGTTTTTT
CDR3: CASSFGLAGGRTGELFF
D: TRBD2
V: TRBV7-2
size: NA
J: TRBJ2-2

DNA: TGTGCCAGTAGTATAGACCACAGGGACACCGGGGAGCTGTTTTTT
CDR3: CASSIDHRDTGELFF
D: NA
V: TRBV19
size: NA
J: TRBJ2-2

DNA: TGCAGTGCTCTCACAAATGGCTACACCTTC
CDR3: CSALTNGYTF
D: NA
V: TRBV20-1
size: NA
J: TRBJ1-2

DNA: TGTGCCAGCAGTTTATCAGGGAATAATGAAAAACTGTTTTTT
CDR3: CASSLSGNNEKLFF
D: NA
V: TRBV28
size: NA
J: TRBJ1-4

DNA: TGTGCCAGCAGTACTTACAGGGTGCCTAAAGAGACCCAGTACTTC
CDR3: CASSTYRVPKETQYF
D: NA
V: TRBV6-5
size: NA
J: TRBJ2-5

DNA: TGCGCCAGCACGGGACAGGGGACCGGGGAGCTGTTTTTT
CDR3: CASTGQGTGELFF
D: TRBD1
V: TRBV5-1
size: few
J: TRBJ2-2

DNA: TGTGCCATCCAGGAAGAAGGGACAGGGACCCCATGGGATACGCAGTATTTT
CDR3: CAIQEEGTGTPWDTQYF
D: TRBD1
V: TRBV10-3
size: NA
J: TRBJ2-3

DNA: TGTGCCAGCAGCTTAGCCAGGGGGCACAATCAGCCCCAGCATTTT
CDR3: CASSLARGHNQPQHF
D: TRBD1
V: TRBV7-2
size: NA
J: TRBJ1-5

DNA: TGTGCCACCAGCAGAGATCAGACAGCGGGAACCTTC
CDR3: CATSRDQTAGTF
D: NA
V: TRBV15
size: once
J: TRBJ1-2

DNA: TGTGCCAGCTCACCAGGAGCATGGTCCTACAATGAGCAGTTCTTC
CDR3: CASSPGAWSYNEQFF
D: NA
V: TRBV18
size: NA
J: TRBJ2-1

DNA: TGTGCCAGCAGCTCAAACAGGGTAGGGGAGCAGTACTTC
CDR3: CASSSNRVGEQYF
D: NA
V: TRBV11-2
size: NA
J: TRBJ2-7

DNA: TGTGCCAGCTCACCGACCGGGAAGGGAGAGACCCAGTACTTC
CDR3: CASSPTGKGETQYF
D: NA
V: TRBV18
size: NA
J: TRBJ2-5

DNA: TGTGCCAGCAGTCCCCGCGGGAGGAACACCGGGGAGCTGTTTTTT
CDR3: CASSPRGRNTGELFF
D: TRBD2
V: TRBV6-5
size: NA
J: TRBJ2-2

DNA: TGTGCCAGCGGGAGAAGCTACAATGAGCAGTTCTTC
CDR3: CASGRSYNEQFF
D: NA
V: TRBV6-5
size: NA
J: TRBJ2-1

DNA: TGTGCCAGCAGTTTCTTAGCGCTCTCCTACGAGCAGTACTTC
CDR3: CASSFLALSYEQYF
D: NA
V: TRBV28
size: few
J: TRBJ2-7

DNA: TGTGCCAGCAGCCCCGGGACAGGGGTATGGGGTGAGCAGTTCTTC
CDR3: CASSPGTGVWGEQFF
D: TRBD1
V: TRBV11-2
size: NA
J: TRBJ2-1

DNA: TGCAGCGTTCTCTCTGGAAACACCATATATTTT
CDR3: CSVLSGNTIYF
D: NA
V: TRBV29-1
size: few
J: TRBJ1-3

DNA: TGTGCCAGCTCACCAGTATACCAAGAGACCCAGTACTTC
CDR3: CASSPVYQETQYF
D: NA
V: TRBV18
size: few
J: TRBJ2-5

DNA: TGCGCCAGCAGGGGTGGACAGCCCACAGATACGCAGTATTTT
CDR3: CASRGGQPTDTQYF
D: NA
V: TRBV5-1
size: NA
J: TRBJ2-3

DNA: TGTGCCAGCTCACCCAAGCGTTACAATGAGCAGTTCTTC
CDR3: CASSPKRYNEQFF
D: NA
V: TRBV18
size: NA
J: TRBJ2-1

DNA: TGTGCCAGCAGTTCCCTCGCGGGGAATGAGCAGTTCTTC
CDR3: CASSSLAGNEQFF
D: NA
V: TRBV12-3/TRBV12-4
size: NA
J: TRBJ2-1

DNA: TGTGCCAGCAGTCAACGGCGGGGGGGGTACGAGCAGTACTTC
CDR3: CASSQRRGGYEQYF
D: TRBD2
V: TRBV6-2/TRBV6-3
size: NA
J: TRBJ2-7

DNA: TGTGCCAGCTCACCGTCAGGTGAAAGAGGCTACACCTTC
CDR3: CASSPSGERGYTF
D: NA
V: TRBV18
size: NA
J: TRBJ1-2

DNA: TGTGCCAGCAGTTACTCGAGTAGCGGGAGTTACGAGCAGTACTTC
CDR3: CASSYSSSGSYEQYF
D: TRBD2
V: TRBV6-6
size: NA
J: TRBJ2-7

DNA: TGTGCCAGTAGCCCACAGGGGACAGATACGCAGTATTTT
CDR3: CASSPQGTDTQYF
D: TRBD1
V: TRBV19
size: NA
J: TRBJ2-3

DNA: TGTGCCAGCAGCCAAGAGAGGATTACCAATGAGCAGTTCTTC
CDR3: CASSQERITNEQFF
D: NA
V: TRBV14
size: few
J: TRBJ2-1

DNA: TGTGCCAGCAGCCCTAGACAGGGGAGGAAGAACACTGAAGCTTTCTTT
CDR3: CASSPRQGRKNTEAFF
D: TRBD1
V: TRBV11-2
size: NA
J: TRBJ1-1

DNA: TGTGCCACCAGTGATTTCGGGACAGATACGCAGTATTTT
CDR3: CATSDFGTDTQYF
D: NA
V: TRBV24-1
size: NA
J: TRBJ2-3

DNA: TGTGCCAGTAATATCGGGCAGGGGTTCACCGGGGAGCTGTTTTTT
CDR3: CASNIGQGFTGELFF
D: NA
V: TRBV19
size: NA
J: TRBJ2-2

DNA: TGTGCCATTCGAGACGGGTCTAACTATGGCTACACCTTC
CDR3: CAIRDGSNYGYTF
D: NA
V: TRBV28
size: few
J: TRBJ1-2

DNA: TGTGCCAGCAGTTACTTCAGCGAAACCATGAACACTGAAGCTTTCTTT
CDR3: CASSYFSETMNTEAFF
D: NA
V: TRBV6-5
size: NA
J: TRBJ1-1

DNA: TGTGCCAGCAGCGGTCAGGGGGCCTATGGCTACACCTTC
CDR3: CASSGQGAYGYTF
D: TRBD1
V: TRBV9
size: few
J: TRBJ1-2

DNA: TGTGCCAGCAGTTTTTCCTTAGGGGAGGAGGAGGGACCAGGCAGTAGGCCCCAGCATTTT
CDR3: CASSFSLGEEEGPGSRPQHF
D: NA
V: TRBV28
size: NA
J: TRBJ1-5

DNA: TGTGCCAGCAGGGCCACAGGAGGGAGAAACATTCAGTACTTC
CDR3: CASRATGGRNIQYF
D: NA
V: TRBV7-2
size: NA
J: TRBJ2-4

DNA: TGTGCCAGCAGTGAACGAGTTCAGCCCCAGCATTTT
CDR3: CASSERVQPQHF
D: NA
V: TRBV2
size: NA
J: TRBJ1-5

DNA: TGTGCCAGCTCACCTGGAGTAGCGGGAGATGGCGGGGAGCTGTTTTTT
CDR3: CASSPGVAGDGGELFF
D: TRBD2
V: TRBV18
size: few
J: TRBJ2-2

DNA: TGTGCCAGCAGCTTAGCATCTACAGGGATTGGAACAGATACGCAGTATTTT
CDR3: CASSLASTGIGTDTQYF
D: NA
V: TRBV11-2
size: few
J: TRBJ2-3

DNA: TGTGCCAGCACCTCAACAATGGACACTGAAGCTTTCTTT
CDR3: CASTSTMDTEAFF
D: NA
V: TRBV28
size: NA
J: TRBJ1-1

DNA: TGTGCCAGCAGCTTGTGGGGGCTAAACACCGGGGAGCTGTTTTTT
CDR3: CASSLWGLNTGELFF
D: NA
V: TRBV5-8
size: NA
J: TRBJ2-2

DNA: TGTGCCAGCAGCGCCCAACTAGCGGGTTTAACCTACGAGCAGTACTTC
CDR3: CASSAQLAGLTYEQYF
D: TRBD2
V: TRBV3-1/TRBV3-2
size: NA
J: TRBJ2-7

DNA: TGTGCCATCAACAGGGAAAACAATTCACCCCTCCACTTT
CDR3: CAINRENNSPLHF
D: NA
V: TRBV10-3
size: NA
J: TRBJ1-6

DNA: TGTGCCAGCAGTTTCAGGGATGTCTATGGCTACACCTTC
CDR3: CASSFRDVYGYTF
D: NA
V: TRBV28
size: NA
J: TRBJ1-2

DNA: TGTGCCGGGACCCCGGGGGGTGCCGGAAACACCATATATTTT
CDR3: CAGTPGGAGNTIYF
D: NA
V: TRBV6-6
size: NA
J: TRBJ1-3

DNA: TGTGCCAGCAGTTTATCGCTAGCGCGGACCGGGGAGCTGTTTTTT
CDR3: CASSLSLARTGELFF
D: NA
V: TRBV28
size: few
J: TRBJ2-2

DNA: TGTGCCAGCAGTCTACGACAGGGGATCAGTCAGCCCCAGCATTTT
CDR3: CASSLRQGISQPQHF
D: TRBD1
V: TRBV6-2/TRBV6-3
size: NA
J: TRBJ1-5

DNA: TGTGCCAGCAGCCCAGACAGGGGGGACACTGAAGCTTTCTTT
CDR3: CASSPDRGDTEAFF
D: TRBD1
V: TRBV11-2
size: NA
J: TRBJ1-1

DNA: TGTGCCAGCCTGGGACTAGCGGGTCATGAGCAGTTCTTC
CDR3: CASLGLAGHEQFF
D: TRBD2
V: TRBV12-3/TRBV12-4
size: few
J: TRBJ2-1

DNA: TGTGCCAGTAGAAGGGAGCGCACGAACACTGAAGCTTTCTTT
CDR3: CASRRERTNTEAFF
D: NA
V: TRBV19
size: NA
J: TRBJ1-1